This T cell receptor beta chain originates from a study of blood T cell repertoires in COVID-19. This clone was seen just once. As handled by the study authors: Reference gene primer amplification in the assay estimated nucleated cell counts. The data were produced by immunoSEQ multiplex PCR, yet TCRdb's version contains in-frame clones alone and is incomplete. That table is the source of V, J and clone size, and D and trimming were worked out from the DNA. The table includes around 67,000 clones, over 65% detected once. In germline, CDR1 is SGHRS, CDR2 YFSETQ. The CDR3 runs 15 residues. Trimming cost V 5 bases and J 7 bases; bases outside gene matches: 9.

The chain has TRBV5-1 and TRBJ2-1; TRBD1 agrees at 10 bases. The receptor was derived from a woman in her 70s with acute or convalescent COVID-19. Sequencing used peripheral blood. CDR3: CASRWLRQGANEQFF. The CDR3 DNA is TGCGCCAGCAGGTGGTTGAGACAGGGGGCTAATGAGCAGTTCTTC.